What follows is one TCR beta chain and its context. Its specificity is not known. These data come from a study of shared clonotypes between healthy human individuals. Whole-study context: Each donor's CD8 memory used one plate, CD8 naive two, each CD4 subset three. The study's findings and limits: Few donors restricted represented genetic and exposure-history diversity. The study found lower generation probabilities in non-shared clonotypes than in those shared by all four donors.

V gave up 4 bases and J gave up 2 bases, with 15 bases separating them. Germline V gives CDR1 SGHRS, CDR2 YFSETQ. The CDR3 is 15 residues long. In the original processing: Junction-only immunoSEQ sequences carried no quality scores, so filtering differed. Clones were sequenced by immunoSEQ multiplex PCR, and TCRdb holds only the in-frame ones, with some missing. V, J and clone size are taken as reported in that table, and D and trimming were inferred from the DNA itself. The table has under 2.5 million clones, 85% to 95% seen once. The material sequenced was naive CD4+ T cells from PBMCs. The subset was: CD45RA+ positively selected. The TCR originated in a man in his late teens or twenties in good health. Some clones in this sample may be carry-over from other donors' samples. The chain employs TRBV5-1 and TRBJ1-1; D ambiguous. The DNA for the CDR3 is TGCGCCAGCAGCCCAAATAATGGGGAAAACACTGAAGCTTTCTTT. It specifies CASSPNNGENTEAFF.